This record looks at one T cell receptor beta chain sequence and its context. The sample comes from a study of cytomegalovirus exposure and HLA in healthy donors. PCR involved 60 Vbeta and 13 Jbeta primers. The method was immunoSEQ multiplex PCR; TCRdb's version includes in-frame clones alone and lacks a portion of them. Of some 65,000 clones listed, approximately 80% were seen once; the top ten hold about 3%. This CDR3 region has 16 residues. V lost 3 bases to trimming and J lost 10 bases; unmatched junction nucleotides: 12. The germline V gene encodes CDR1 ENHRY and CDR2 SYGVKD. Specimen: PBMCs. The J gene is TRBJ2-5, the V gene TRBV10-3, with 12 positions matching TRBD1. The receptor's source is a girl aged 5-17 years in good health and CMV-seropositive. The CDR3: CAISELGDRGPSDQYF. The DNA for the CDR3 is TGTGCCATCAGTGAATTGGGGGACAGGGGGCCGTCTGACCAGTACTTC.